These T cell receptor beta chains were read from a single sample in a study of OX40 agonist ivuxolimab in advanced cancers. Generated by immunoSEQ multiplex PCR, the TCRdb table keeps only in-frame clones and is missing some. Seen here are 87,000 or so clones, around 85% observed once, and the top ten hold approximately 4.2%. The sequences come from CD4+ or CD8+ T cells sorted from blood, collected in a trial of the OX40 agonist ivuxolimab. The receptor set was obtained from an adult with an advanced solid tumor such as melanoma, head and neck, liver or kidney cancer. Both conserved end residues are part of each CDR3.

TRBJ2-1,TRBV27,CASTMGQGGFEQFF
TRBJ2-7,TRBV11-1,CASGLADLYEQYF
TRBJ2-3,TRBV10-3,CAISEGKTSGSTDTQYF
TRBJ1-1,TRBV7-2,CASSSRSTNTEAFF
TRBJ1-2,TRBV9,CASSPPREGYGYTF
TRBJ1-5,TRBV28,CASSTTDRAINQPQHF
TRBJ1-1,TRBV19,CASSIGSLGTEAFF
TRBJ2-2,TRBV19,CASRAWTVTGELFF
NA,TRBV7-8,CASSIGRANYEQYF
TRBJ1-5,TRBV19,CASGQLVGSIRSQHF
TRBJ1-4,TRBV11-3,CASRGGDEKLFF
TRBJ1-3,TRBV7-2,CASSLTAGSSGNTIYF
TRBJ2-3,TRBV6-6,CASSYGRRNTDTQYF
TRBJ2-7,TRBV2,CASSSQFSYEQYF
TRBJ2-7,TRBV21-1,CASSKGRARGFYEQYF
TRBJ2-1,TRBV2,CASSMARARPRRANEQFF
TRBJ1-1,TRBV7-2,CASSLDGSNPEAFF
NA,TRBV5-1,CASSLGPQAYEQYF
TRBJ2-5,TRBV11-3,CASSPQTGEGETQYF
TRBJ2-1,TRBV7-8,CASSLEALRDRVYNEQFF